The rows below give T cell receptor beta chains drawn from one sample of a study of cytomegalovirus exposure and HLA in healthy donors. Some clones are missing from TCRdb's copy, which holds only in-frame ones; the method was immunoSEQ multiplex PCR. Among around 230,000 clones listed, 85% were seen once. Input material: PBMCs. The receptor source for this set is a girl aged 2 to 10 in good health and CMV-seronegative. Each CDR3 is given with its conserved first and last residue. A D gene is named only where the DNA matches it firmly.

>TRBV7-2|NA|TRBJ2-7
CASSLVGLTSYEQYF
>TRBV30|NA|TRBJ2-2
CAWSVPAGTGELFF
>TRBV2|TRBD1|TRBJ1-2
CASTRGRYGYTF
>TRBV6-1|TRBD2|TRBJ2-3
CASSPTTSGRNTQYF
>TRBV6-5|TRBD2|TRBJ2-7
CASRTSGRRGEQYF
>TRBV2|TRBD2|TRBJ2-2
CASRFTSGGPSGELFF
>TRBV28|NA|TRBJ2-5
CASSPGGQETQYF
>TRBV6-5|TRBD2|TRBJ2-1
CASSYNGLAGNNEQFF
>TRBV4-1|NA|TRBJ2-2
CASSQDGHTGELFF
>TRBV11-2|NA|TRBJ1-6
CASSLAQTAYNSPLHF
>TRBV29-1|NA|TRBJ1-2
CSVYRQAANYGYTF
>TRBV19|NA|TRBJ2-7
CASSIGHSLEQYF
>TRBV9|TRBD1|TRBJ2-1
CASSPHRAGGVQFF
>TRBV14|NA|TRBJ2-2
CASSQDLGTGELFF
>TRBV5-1|NA|TRBJ2-5
CASGRESQETQYF
>TRBV9|TRBD2|TRBJ2-7
CASSVAPSLTSGYEQYF
>TRBV5-4|NA|TRBJ1-3
CASSGGRFNSGNTIYF
>TRBV9|NA|TRBJ1-2
CASSSEAYGYYGYTF
>TRBV23-1|TRBD1|TRBJ1-6
CASSQNRDRRDNSPLHF
>TRBV7-9|TRBD1|TRBJ2-2
CASSPIGQGLNTGELFF
>TRBV7-8|TRBD1|TRBJ2-4
CASSLPGTAIRAKNIQYF
>TRBV6-5|TRBD1|TRBJ1-1
CASSSRDRAKSRAFF
>TRBV5-1|TRBD1|TRBJ2-7
CASSSGTGTYEQYF
>TRBV5-4|NA|TRBJ2-7
CASSDDSPQQYF
>TRBV29-1|TRBD1|TRBJ1-1
CSHVGQRNTEAFF
>TRBV15|TRBD2|TRBJ2-5
CATRRAGGPETQYF
>TRBV27|TRBD1|TRBJ2-1
CASSLGVGDRGPDEQFF
>TRBV27|TRBD1|TRBJ1-2
CASSLTGGSSGGYTF
>TRBV2|NA|TRBJ1-1
CASLGLTEAFF
>TRBV6-6|NA|TRBJ1-5
CASSYILGEGNQPQHF
>TRBV11-2|TRBD1|TRBJ2-7
CASSPTDRGRHEQYF
>TRBV10-3|TRBD2|TRBJ2-3
CAISELAGGRGDTQYF
>TRBV7-9|NA|TRBJ2-5
CASSLVLGLHETQYF
>TRBV4-2|TRBD2|TRBJ2-1
CASSPSGSSYNEQFF
>TRBV11-2|NA|TRBJ2-7
CASTLGGYEQYF